This is a list of T cell receptor beta chains from one sample in a study of immune characterization of retroperitoneal liposarcoma. TCRdb redid the calling of the PCR reads with MiXCR, one entry per CDR3 protein. The sample lists 9,500 or so distinct CDR3 sequences; 25% to 30% were seen once. The sequenced material came from tumor tissue. These receptors originate from a male donor with retroperitoneal liposarcoma. Each CDR3 is given with its conserved first and last residue. Each record gives: D gene, clone size, CDR3 length, J gene, V gene, CDR3 protein, CDR3 DNA. D genes are given only for firm matches. The size field is filled for only some rows; it gives once, few, many or a size class.

TRBD2 medium-sized 15 TRBJ2-5 TRBV6-1 CAGAPGLAGDGTQYF TGTGCCGGAGCCCCGGGACTAGCGGGTGATGGGACCCAGTACTTC
NA NA 15 TRBJ1-2 TRBV12-3/TRBV12-4 CASSLGGLRNDGYTF TGTGCCAGCAGTTTGGGAGGTCTGAGGAATGATGGCTACACCTTC
NA few 12 TRBJ2-5 TRBV6-1 CASSKAQGEQYF TGTGCCAGCAGTAAGGCACAGGGTGAGCAGTACTTC
NA medium-sized 17 TRBJ2-7 TRBV6-1 CASSEGAGGSSYNEQYF TGTGCCAGCAGTGAAGGAGCAGGGGGGAGCTCCTACAATGAGCAGTACTTC
TRBD2 NA 14 TRBJ2-7 TRBV27 CASSLGLAAGEQYF TGTGCCAGCAGTTTAGGACTAGCTGCGGGGGAGCAGTACTTC
TRBD2 few 18 TRBJ2-1 TRBV6-1 CASSEQPPAGGSYNEQFF TGTGCCAGCAGTGAACAACCTCCAGCGGGGGGCTCCTACAATGAGCAGTTCTTC
NA many 14 TRBJ1-1 TRBV7-2 CASTPSLENTEAFF TGTGCCAGCACCCCAAGTCTGGAGAACACTGAAGCTTTCTTT
NA many 14 TRBJ1-1 TRBV7-8 CASSLAGAGPKAFF TGTGCCAGCAGCTTAGCAGGGGCGGGACCCAAAGCTTTCTTT
TRBD1 medium-sized 14 TRBJ2-2 TRBV6-1 CASSEHRGTGELFF TGTGCCAGCAGTGAACACAGGGGAACCGGGGAGCTGTTTTTT
TRBD2 NA 16 TRBJ2-5 TRBV6-1 CASRPSGGPPHNEQYF TGTGCCAGCAGGCCATCGGGGGGACCTCCGCACAATGAGCAGTACTTC
TRBD1 medium-sized 15 TRBJ2-5 TRBV7-8 CASSLTGASYNEQYF TGTGCCAGCAGCTTGACAGGGGCCTCCTACAATGAGCAGTACTTC
NA NA 15 TRBJ2-2 TRBV6-1 CASRRGTLNTGELFF TGTGCCAGCAGACGGGGGACACTAAACACCGGGGAGCTGTTTTTT
NA many 13 TRBJ2-2 TRBV11-2 CASSLLGMRELFF TGTGCCAGCAGCCTGTTGGGGATGCGGGAGCTGTTTTTT
NA many 17 TRBJ2-1 TRBV6-1 CASSEAAADIGVNEQFF TGTGCCAGCAGTGAAGCGGCAGCGGACATAGGGGTGAATGAGCAGTTCTTC
TRBD2 NA 16 TRBJ2-5 TRBV11-2 CVSSTAGVSYTDTQYF TGTGTCAGCAGTACAGCGGGGGTTTCTTACACGGATACGCAGTACTTC
TRBD1 medium-sized 15 TRBJ2-3 TRBV6-1 CASSEGTGGAYTQYF TGTGCCAGCAGTGAAGGGACAGGGGGCGCTTATACGCAGTATTTT
NA medium-sized 15 TRBJ2-1 TRBV7-9 CASSLISGGGETQFF TGTGCCAGCAGCTTAATTTCCGGGGGCGGGGAGACCCAGTTCTTC
NA few 15 TRBJ2-2 TRBV6-1 CASSSQGGDTGELFF TGTGCCAGCAGTTCTCAGGGGGGGGACACCGGGGAGCTGTTTTTT
NA NA 15 TRBJ2-7 TRBV7-2 CASSLALGPYYEQYF TGTGCCAGCAGCTTGGCCCTCGGGCCCTACTACGAGCAGTACTTC
TRBD1 many 14 TRBJ2-7 TRBV7-6 CASSTPGTGKEQYF TGTGCCAGCAGCACACCCGGGACAGGGAAAGAGCAGTACTTC
TRBD2 few 17 TRBJ2-7 TRBV6-1 CASSSRRKLAGYNEQYF TGTGCCAGCAGTTCCCGCCGGAAGCTAGCGGGGTACAATGAGCAGTACTTC
NA medium-sized 13 TRBJ2-3 TRBV6-1 CASSVSSTDTQYF TGTGCCAGCAGTGTGAGCAGCACAGATACGCAGTATTTT
TRBD1 NA 14 TRBJ2-1 TRBV7-6 CASSLAEGAYIQFF TGTGCCAGCAGCTTAGCAGAGGGGGCGTACATTCAGTTCTTC
NA medium-sized 14 TRBJ1-1 TRBV7-6 CASSLLDQNTEAFF TGTGCCAGCAGCTTATTGGACCAGAACACTGAAGCTTTCTTT
TRBD1 medium-sized 14 TRBJ2-7 TRBV12-3/TRBV12-4 CASSSGDSSYEQYF TGTGCCAGCAGTTCCGGGGACAGCTCCTACGAGCAGTACTTC
NA NA 13 TRBJ2-7 TRBV19 CASSQGLNYEQYF TGTGCCAGTAGTCAAGGCCTCAACTACGAGCAGTACTTC
NA NA 14 TRBJ2-3 TRBV6-1 CASSEVGSTDTQYF TGTGCCAGCAGTGAAGTCGGTAGCACAGATACGCAGTATTTT
TRBD2 medium-sized 14 TRBJ2-3 TRBV7-3 CASSFGLAADTQYF TGTGCCAGCAGCTTTGGACTAGCGGCAGATACGCAGTATTTT
NA once 14 TRBJ2-7 TRBV14 CASSQWAGGNEQYF TGTGCCAGCAGCCAATGGGCAGGGGGGAATGAGCAGTACTTC